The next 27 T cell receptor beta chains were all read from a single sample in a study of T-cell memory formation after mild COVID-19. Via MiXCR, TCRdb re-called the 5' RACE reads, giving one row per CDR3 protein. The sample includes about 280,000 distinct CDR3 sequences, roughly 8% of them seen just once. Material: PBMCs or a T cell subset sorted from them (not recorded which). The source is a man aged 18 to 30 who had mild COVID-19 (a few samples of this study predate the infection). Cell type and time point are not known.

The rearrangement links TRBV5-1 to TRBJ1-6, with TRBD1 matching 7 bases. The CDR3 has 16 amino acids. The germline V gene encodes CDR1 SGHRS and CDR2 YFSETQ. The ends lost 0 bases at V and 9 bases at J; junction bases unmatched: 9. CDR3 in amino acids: CASSLAGEGAGSPLHF. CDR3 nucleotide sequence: TGCGCCAGCAGCTTGGCCGGAGAGGGGGCAGGTTCACCCCTCCACTTT.

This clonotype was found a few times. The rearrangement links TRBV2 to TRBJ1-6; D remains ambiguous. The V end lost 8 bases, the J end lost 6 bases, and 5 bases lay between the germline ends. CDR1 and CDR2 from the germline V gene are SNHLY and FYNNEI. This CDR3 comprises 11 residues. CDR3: CASELNSPLHF. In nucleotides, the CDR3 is TGTGCCAGCGAACTTAATTCACCCCTCCACTTT.

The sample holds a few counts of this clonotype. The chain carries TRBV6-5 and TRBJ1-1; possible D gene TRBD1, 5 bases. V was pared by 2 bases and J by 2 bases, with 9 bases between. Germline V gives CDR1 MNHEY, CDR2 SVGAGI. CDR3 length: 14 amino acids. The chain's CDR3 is CASSYRDGNTEAFF. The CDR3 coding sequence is TGTGCCAGCAGTTACCGGGACGGCAACACTGAAGCTTTCTTT.

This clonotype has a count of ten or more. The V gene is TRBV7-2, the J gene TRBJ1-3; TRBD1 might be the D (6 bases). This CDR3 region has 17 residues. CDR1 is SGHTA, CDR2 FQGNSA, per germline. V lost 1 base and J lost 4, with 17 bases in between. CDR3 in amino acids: CASSLVVGGGQGNTIYF. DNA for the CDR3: TGTGCCAGCAGCTTAGTCGTCGGAGGGGGGCAAGGAAACACCATATATTTT.

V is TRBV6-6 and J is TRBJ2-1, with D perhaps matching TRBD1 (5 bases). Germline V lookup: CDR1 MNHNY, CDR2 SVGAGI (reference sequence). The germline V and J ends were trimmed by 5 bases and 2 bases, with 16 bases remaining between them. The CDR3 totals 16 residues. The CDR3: CASSLSTVLTYNEQFF. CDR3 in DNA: TGTGCCAGCAGTCTATCGACAGTATTAACCTACAATGAGCAGTTCTTC.

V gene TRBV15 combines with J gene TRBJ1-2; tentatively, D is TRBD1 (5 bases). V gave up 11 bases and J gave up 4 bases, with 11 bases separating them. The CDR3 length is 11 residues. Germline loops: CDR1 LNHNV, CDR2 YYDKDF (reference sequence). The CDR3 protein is CARDRTYGYTF. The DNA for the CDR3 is TGTGCCCGAGACAGAACCTATGGCTACACCTTC.

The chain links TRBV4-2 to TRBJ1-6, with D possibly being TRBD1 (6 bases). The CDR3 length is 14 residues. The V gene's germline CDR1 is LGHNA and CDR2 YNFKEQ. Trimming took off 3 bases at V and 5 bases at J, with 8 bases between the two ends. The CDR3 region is CASSHGQNNSPLHF. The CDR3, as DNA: TGTGCCAGCAGCCACGGACAGAATAATTCACCCCTCCACTTT.

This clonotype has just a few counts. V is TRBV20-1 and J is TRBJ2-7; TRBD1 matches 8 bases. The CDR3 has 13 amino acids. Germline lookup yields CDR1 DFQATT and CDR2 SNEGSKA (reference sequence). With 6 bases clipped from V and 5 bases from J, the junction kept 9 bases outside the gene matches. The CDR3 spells CSAWTGRRDEQYV. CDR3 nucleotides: TGCAGTGCCTGGACAGGGAGGAGGGACGAGCAGTACGTC.

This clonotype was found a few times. The CDR3, as DNA: TGTGCCAGCAGTTACTCGCCGTCTTCTAACTATGGCTACACCTTC. This translates into CASSYSPSSNYGYTF. The chain is built from TRBV6-5 and TRBJ1-2; D is uncertain. V lost 0 bases and J 0 bases, leaving 8 bases between the germline ends. Germline V gene data show CDR1 as MNHEY and CDR2 as SVGAGI. The CDR3 is 15 residues long.

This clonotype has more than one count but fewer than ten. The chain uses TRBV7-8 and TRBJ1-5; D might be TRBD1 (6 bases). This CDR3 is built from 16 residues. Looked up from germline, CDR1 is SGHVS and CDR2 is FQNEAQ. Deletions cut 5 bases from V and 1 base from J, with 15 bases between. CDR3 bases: TGTGCCAGCAGCAGACACAGGGACCTGAGCAATCAGCCCCAGCATTTT. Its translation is CASSRHRDLSNQPQHF.

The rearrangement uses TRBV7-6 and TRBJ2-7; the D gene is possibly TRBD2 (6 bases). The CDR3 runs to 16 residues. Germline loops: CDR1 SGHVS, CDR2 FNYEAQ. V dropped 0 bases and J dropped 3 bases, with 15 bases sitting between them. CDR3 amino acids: CASSLAPTGLLYEQYF. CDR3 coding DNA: TGTGCCAGCAGCTTAGCTCCTACGGGACTGCTCTACGAGCAGTACTTC.

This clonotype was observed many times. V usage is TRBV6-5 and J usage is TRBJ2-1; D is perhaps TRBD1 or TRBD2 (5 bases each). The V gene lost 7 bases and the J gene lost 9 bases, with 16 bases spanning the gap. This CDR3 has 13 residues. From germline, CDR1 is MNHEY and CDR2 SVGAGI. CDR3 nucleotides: TGTGCCAGCAAGAGGGACCCAGGTGGTGAGCAGTTCTTC. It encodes CASKRDPGGEQFF.

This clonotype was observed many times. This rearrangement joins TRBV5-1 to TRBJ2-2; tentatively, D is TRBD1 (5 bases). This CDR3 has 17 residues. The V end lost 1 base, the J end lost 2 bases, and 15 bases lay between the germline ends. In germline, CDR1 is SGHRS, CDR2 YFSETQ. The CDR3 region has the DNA TGCGCCAGCAGCTTGAACCTTCGCAGGGCTAACACCGGGGAGCTGTTTTTT. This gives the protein CASSLNLRRANTGELFF.

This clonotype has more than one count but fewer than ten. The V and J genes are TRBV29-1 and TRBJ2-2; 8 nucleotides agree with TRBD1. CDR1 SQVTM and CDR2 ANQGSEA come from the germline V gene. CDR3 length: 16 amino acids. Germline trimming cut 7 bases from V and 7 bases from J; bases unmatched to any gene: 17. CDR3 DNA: TGCAGCGGGCAGGACAGGGATTTCGTAGGTCGCGGGGAGCTGTTTTTT. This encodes CSGQDRDFVGRGELFF.

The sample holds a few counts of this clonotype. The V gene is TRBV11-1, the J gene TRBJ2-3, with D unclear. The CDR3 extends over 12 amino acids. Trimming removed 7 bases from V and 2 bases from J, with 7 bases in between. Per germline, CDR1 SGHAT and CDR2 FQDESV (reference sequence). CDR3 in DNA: TGTGCCAGCATCGGTAACACAGATACGCAGTATTTT. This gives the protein CASIGNTDTQYF.

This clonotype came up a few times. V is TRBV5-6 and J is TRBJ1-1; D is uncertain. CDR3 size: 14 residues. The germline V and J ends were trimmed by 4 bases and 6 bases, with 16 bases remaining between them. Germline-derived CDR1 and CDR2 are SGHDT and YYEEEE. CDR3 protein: CASSLFAASPEAFF. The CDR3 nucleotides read TGTGCCAGCAGCCTCTTCGCAGCCTCACCTGAAGCTTTCTTT.

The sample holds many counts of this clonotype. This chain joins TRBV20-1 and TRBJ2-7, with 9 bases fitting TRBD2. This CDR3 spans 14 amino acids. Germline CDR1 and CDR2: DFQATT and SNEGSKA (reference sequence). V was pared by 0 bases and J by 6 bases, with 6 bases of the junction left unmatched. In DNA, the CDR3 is TGCAGTGCTAGAGATCCAGGGACTAGCCGCGAGCAGTACGTC. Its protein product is CSARDPGTSREQYV.

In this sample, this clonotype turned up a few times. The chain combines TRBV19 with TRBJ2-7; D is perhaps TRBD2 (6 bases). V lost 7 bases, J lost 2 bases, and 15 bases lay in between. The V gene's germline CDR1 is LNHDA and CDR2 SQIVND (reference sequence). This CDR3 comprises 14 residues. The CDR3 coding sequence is TGTGCCAGTATTTCCGCAGGACTACCCTACGAGCAGTACTTC. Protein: CASISAGLPYEQYF. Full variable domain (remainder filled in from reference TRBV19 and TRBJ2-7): DGGITQSPKYLFRKEGQNVTLSCEQNLNHDAMYWYRQDPGQGLRLIYYSQIVNDFQKGDIAEGYSVSREKKESFPLTVTSAQKNPTAFYLCASISAGLPYEQYFGPGTRLTVT.

In DNA, the CDR3 is TGCGCCAGCAGCCAAGGGCCTAGGGGCCAGGGCCAAGAGACCCAGTACTTC. Translating it yields CASSQGPRGQGQETQYF. The chain combines TRBV4-1 with TRBJ2-5, with D maybe TRBD1 (5 bases). Trimming left V 1 base short and J 1 base short, with 16 bases between. Looked up from germline, CDR1 is MGHRA and CDR2 is YSYEKL. CDR3 length: 17 amino acids.

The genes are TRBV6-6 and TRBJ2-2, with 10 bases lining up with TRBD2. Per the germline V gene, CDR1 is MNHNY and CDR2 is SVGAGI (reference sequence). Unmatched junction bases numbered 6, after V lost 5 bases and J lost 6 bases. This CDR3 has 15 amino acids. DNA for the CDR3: TGTGCCAGCAGTGGTCTTGGACTAGCGGCCGGGGAGCTGTTTTTT. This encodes CASSGLGLAAGELFF.

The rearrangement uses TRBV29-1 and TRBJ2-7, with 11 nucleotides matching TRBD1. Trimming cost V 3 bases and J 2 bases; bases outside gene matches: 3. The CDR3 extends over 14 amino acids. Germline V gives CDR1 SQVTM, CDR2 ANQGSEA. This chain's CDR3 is CSVEGQGETYEQYF. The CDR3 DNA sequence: TGCAGCGTTGAGGGACAGGGGGAAACCTACGAGCAGTACTTC.

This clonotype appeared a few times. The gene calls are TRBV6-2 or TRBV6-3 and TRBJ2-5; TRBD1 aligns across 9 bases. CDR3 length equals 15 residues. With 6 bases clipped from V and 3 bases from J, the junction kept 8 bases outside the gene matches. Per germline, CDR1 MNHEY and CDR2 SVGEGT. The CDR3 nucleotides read TGTGCCAGCAGACTCACCGGACAGGGGAAAGAGACCCAGTACTTC. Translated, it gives CASRLTGQGKETQYF.

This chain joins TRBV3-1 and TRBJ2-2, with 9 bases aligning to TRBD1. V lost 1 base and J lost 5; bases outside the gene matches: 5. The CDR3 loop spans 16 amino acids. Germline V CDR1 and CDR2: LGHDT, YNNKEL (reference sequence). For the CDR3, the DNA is TGTGCCAGCAGCCAAGGGACAGGGGTCAGGACCGGGGAGCTGTTTTTT. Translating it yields CASSQGTGVRTGELFF.

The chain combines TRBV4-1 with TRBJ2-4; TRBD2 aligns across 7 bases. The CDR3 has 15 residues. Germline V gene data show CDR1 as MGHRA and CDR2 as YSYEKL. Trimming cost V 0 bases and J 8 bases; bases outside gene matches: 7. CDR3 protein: CASSQDPRGSDIQYF. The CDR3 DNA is TGCGCCAGCAGCCAAGATCCGCGGGGGTCGGACATTCAGTACTTC.

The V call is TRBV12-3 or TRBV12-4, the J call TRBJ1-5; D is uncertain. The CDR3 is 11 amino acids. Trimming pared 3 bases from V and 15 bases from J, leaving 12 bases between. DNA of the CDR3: TGTGCCAGCAGTTTCGGTCAGGAGTTGCATTTT. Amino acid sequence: CASSFGQELHF.

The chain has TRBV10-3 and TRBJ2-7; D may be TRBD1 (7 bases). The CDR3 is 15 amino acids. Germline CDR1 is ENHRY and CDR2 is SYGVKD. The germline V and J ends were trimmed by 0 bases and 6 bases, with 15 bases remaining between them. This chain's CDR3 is CAISESWGQGGEQYF. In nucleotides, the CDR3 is TGTGCCATCAGTGAGTCTTGGGGGCAGGGGGGCGAGCAGTACTTC.

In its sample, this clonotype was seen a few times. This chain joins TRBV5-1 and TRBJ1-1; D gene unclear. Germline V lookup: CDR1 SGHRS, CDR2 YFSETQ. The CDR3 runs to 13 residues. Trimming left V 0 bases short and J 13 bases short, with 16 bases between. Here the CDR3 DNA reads TGCGCCAGCAGCTTGGCCCCCGGGGAGAGGCATTTCTTT. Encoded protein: CASSLAPGERHFF.